The entry below describes one T cell receptor beta chain. What antigen it recognizes has not been identified. Base quality data are lacking; no much larger clone is found one base away. The data originate from a study of T-cell memory formation after mild COVID-19 (TCRdb year 2021). General notes on the study: TCR sequence clusters from the two donors were largely donor specific. The cohort was made up of two young adult volunteers, one female and one male, who were previously healthy. Longitudinal TCRalpha and TCRbeta repertoire sequencing tracked T-cell clones expanding and contracting after mild COVID-19 in a couple of donors.

The paper's findings and limits, for the study overall: Contracting CD4+ clones turned up mainly in the CM and EM memory subsets, whereas EMRA was where CD8+ clones were enriched. Clones contracting from day 15 to 85 had balanced CD4/CD8 phenotypes, while a second wave expanding from day 15 to 37 was biased towards CD4+. Only a couple of mild cases were covered by the study, and larger cohorts that include severe cases with pre-infection samples were considered necessary. Some responding clones were detected in pre-infection memory, which suggested that pre-existing cross-reactive memory T cells had joined the SARS-CoV-2 response. SARS-CoV-2 specificity of the second-wave clones peaking on day 37 was not confirmed.

These reads were obtained on an Illumina NovaSeq 6000. cDNA libraries for TCRalpha and TCRbeta were prepared by 5'RACE using constant-segment primers, with sample barcodes and unique molecular identifiers added. Trizol reagent was used to extract RNA from every sample. Libraries were amplified in two PCR steps, with a second sample barcode and Illumina TruSeq adapters added in the second step. Sequencing of libraries was performed on an Illumina NovaSeq with 2 x 150 bp paired-end reads. The original pipeline was this. Demultiplexing of reads and collapsing into UMI-guided consensus sequences were performed with migec v1.2.7. Using mixcr v2.1.11, UMI consensuses were aligned to TRA and TRB V and J templates and then assembled into clonotypes. A clonotype was counted as expanded or contracted only when both edgeR and NoisET called the clonotype significant, with the noise models trained on biological replicates. For edgeR calls, the cutoffs were a false discovery rate-adjusted p below 0.01 and a log2 fold-change threshold of 1. PCA with hierarchical clustering of max-normalized trajectories of the 1000 most abundant clonotypes was used as exploratory dynamics analysis. The CD4 or CD8 phenotype of responding clones was assigned using the separately sequenced CD4+ and CD8+ repertoires. In-frame beta chains were kept once TCRdb had trimmed the public reads at Q25 with fastp and called clones with MiXCR. Rows matching on CDR3 protein sequence are summarized as one entry with the most common DNA and genes. Clone size and V and J calls follow TCRdb, not the original study. The table for this sample lists 300,000 to 350,000 distinct CDR3 sequences; roughly an eighth of them were counted only once. Roughly 23% of the sample is taken by the ten largest.

Ficoll-Paque density gradient centrifugation was used to isolate PBMCs. The specimen sequenced was PBMCs or a T cell subset sorted from them (not recorded which). This sequence was found in a man younger than 35 who had mild COVID-19 (a few samples of this study predate the infection). The sample titles of this study are shuffled in the database, so cell type and time point are left out; the donor was told from shared clones.

The DNA is TGTGCCACCAGTGATATGGGGGACACCGGGGAGCTGTTTTTT. This translates into CATSDMGDTGELFF. The sequence links TRBV24-1 to TRBJ2-2, with a tentative D call of TRBD1 or TRBD2, each matching 5 bases. The germline V gene yields KGHDR for CDR1 and SFDVKD for CDR2. The CDR3 numbers 14 residues from cysteine through phenylalanine. The DNA shown is the 42-base CDR3, in frame from base 1. V is shortened by 3 bases, J by 3 bases, and the region joining them spans 7 bases.